Listed here are 24 T cell receptor beta chains from one sample, sequenced in a study of CD8 T cells in ankylosing spondylitis. TCRdb itself ran the 5' RACE reads through MiXCR, one entry per CDR3 protein. The sample shows about 250,000 distinct CDR3 sequences, under 35% of them seen only once. The sequenced sample was blood, either unsorted or a sorted T cell fraction (not recorded which). The receptors originated from a male donor with ankylosing spondylitis or in good health (not recorded which).

The J gene is TRBJ1-1, the V gene TRBV12-3 or TRBV12-4, with TRBD1 matching over 7 bases. The V gene end was trimmed by 7 bases and the J gene end by 4 bases; junction bases not matched to a gene: 9. The CDR3 is 14 residues long. The CDR3 here is CASTLTQGPTEAFF. CDR3 coding DNA: TGTGCCAGCACCTTGACACAGGGGCCCACTGAAGCTTTCTTT.

The chain joins TRBV20-1 to TRBJ1-3; D remains unclear. The CDR3 has 12 residues. CDR1 DFQATT and CDR2 SNEGSKA come from the germline V gene (reference sequence). The ends were cut back, 1 base at V and 3 bases at J, with 4 bases in the middle. The CDR3 is CSARVFGNTIYF. CDR3 nucleotide sequence: TGCAGTGCTAGAGTGTTTGGAAACACCATATATTTT.

CDR3 region: CASSQEGQADTGELFF. The CDR3 DNA reads TGTGCCAGCAGCCAAGAAGGACAGGCAGACACCGGGGAGCTGTTTTTT. The V gene is TRBV4-2, the J gene TRBJ2-2; 7 positions agree with TRBD1. V was pared by 0 bases and J by 3 bases, with 4 bases of the junction left unmatched. The germline gives CDR1 LGHNA, CDR2 YNFKEQ. The CDR3 totals 16 residues.

The CDR3 here is CASSYGLAGANEQFF. The CDR3, as DNA: TGTGCCAGCAGTTACGGGCTAGCGGGGGCCAATGAGCAGTTCTTC. This rearrangement joins TRBV6-5 to TRBJ2-1; 10 bases map to TRBD2. In germline, CDR1 is MNHEY, CDR2 SVGAGI. V trimming: 2 bases; J trimming: 6 bases; junction bases outside the gene matches: 4. This CDR3 region has 15 residues.

The rearrangement joins TRBV27 to TRBJ2-5, with TRBD1 identical over 8 bases. This CDR3 is built from 14 residues. Looked up from germline, CDR1 is MNHEY and CDR2 is SMNVEV (reference sequence). With V trimmed by 6 bases and J by 1 base, 4 bases remained unmatched. The CDR3: CASSWGQAQETQYF. The DNA of the CDR3 is TGTGCCAGCAGCTGGGGACAGGCCCAAGAGACCCAGTACTTC.

This clonotype was observed a few times. The rearrangement uses TRBV20-1 and TRBJ2-7; D is undetermined. Germline lookup yields CDR1 DFQATT and CDR2 SNEGSKA (reference sequence). Deletions cut 3 bases from V and 2 bases from J, with 8 bases between. The CDR3 runs to 12 residues. CDR3 sequence reads: CSASGRTYEQYF. Written as DNA, the CDR3 is TGCAGTGCTAGCGGCAGGACCTACGAGCAGTACTTC.

Ten or more counts support this clonotype. V is TRBV20-1 and J is TRBJ2-1; D remains ambiguous. The V gene lost 2 bases and the J gene lost 6 bases, with 5 bases spanning the gap. This CDR3 comprises 11 residues. The V gene's germline CDR1 is DFQATT and CDR2 SNEGSKA (reference sequence). The CDR3 sequence is CSARFSNEQFF. The DNA for the CDR3 is TGCAGTGCTAGATTTTCCAATGAGCAGTTCTTC.

The V call is TRBV5-6, the J call TRBJ1-6, with D possibly TRBD1 on 6 matching bases. Trimming cost V 1 base and J 10 bases, with 15 bases left between them. The length of the CDR3 is 15 residues. Germline CDR1 SGHDT, CDR2 YYEEEE. In DNA form, the CDR3 reads TGTGCCAGCAGCTTGTCGGGGGCGCTTGGGTCACCCCTCCACTTT. It encodes CASSLSGALGSPLHF.

This clonotype was observed a few times. The chain couples TRBV27 to TRBJ1-6; tentative D call: TRBD1 (6 bases). Trimming removed 3 bases at V and 7 bases at J, with 10 bases between. This CDR3 spans 14 amino acids. Germline loops: CDR1 MNHEY, CDR2 SMNVEV (reference sequence). The CDR3 protein is CASSFARGNSPLHF. CDR3 DNA: TGTGCCAGCAGTTTCGCCAGGGGCAATTCACCCCTCCACTTT.

This chain uses TRBV28 with TRBJ1-4; D might be TRBD1 (5 bases). Germline lookup yields CDR1 MDHEN and CDR2 SYDVKM. The V end lost 6 bases, the J end lost 5 bases, and 10 bases lay between the germline ends. The CDR3 has 13 residues. CDR3 in amino acids: CASRSGLNEKLFF. CDR3 bases: TGTGCCAGCAGGTCAGGGTTAAATGAAAAACTGTTTTTT.

There are a few counts of this clonotype. The chain combines TRBV2 with TRBJ2-7, with 8 nucleotides matching TRBD1. Germline V gene lookup returns CDR1 SNHLY and CDR2 FYNNEI. The J segment lost 1 base and the V segment lost 6 bases, leaving 5 bases of the junction unmatched. There are 14 residues in the CDR3. The CDR3, as DNA: TGTGCCAGCAGACCGGGACAGGCATCCTACGAGCAGTACTTC. It codes for CASRPGQASYEQYF.

This clonotype has just a few counts. V is TRBV20-1 and J is TRBJ2-3; D call uncertain. Germline V lookup: CDR1 DFQATT, CDR2 SNEGSKA (reference sequence). With 6 bases removed from V and 0 bases from J, the gap between germline ends came to 13 bases. CDR3 length equals 14 residues. Here the CDR3 reads CSAYPADSTDTQYF. The CDR3 DNA follows: TGCAGTGCCTACCCCGCAGACAGCACAGATACGCAGTATTTT.

V gene TRBV20-1 combines with J gene TRBJ2-3; D is ambiguous. V lost 6 bases and J lost 3, with 13 bases in between. Germline V lookup: CDR1 DFQATT, CDR2 SNEGSKA (reference sequence). The length of the CDR3 is 13 residues. The CDR3 sequence: CSAHSQLTDTQYF. The CDR3 region has the DNA TGCAGTGCCCACTCCCAACTAACAGATACGCAGTATTTT.

The chain joins TRBV7-3 to TRBJ2-1, with 13 bases that match TRBD2. Germline V gene sequence: CDR1 SGHTA, CDR2 FQGTGA. The CDR3 extends over 15 amino acids. The J segment lost 9 bases and the V segment lost 5 bases, leaving 7 bases of the junction unmatched. The CDR3 is CASSPTSGGVGEQFF. CDR3 bases: TGTGCCAGCAGCCCAACTAGCGGGGGGGTTGGTGAGCAGTTCTTC.

In this sample, this clonotype turned up a few times. V and J are TRBV20-1 and TRBJ2-3, with D perhaps TRBD1 or TRBD2 (5 bases each). Germline assignment: CDR1 DFQATT and CDR2 SNEGSKA (reference sequence). CDR3 size: 14 residues. V gave up 5 bases and J gave up 2 bases, with 14 bases separating them. The CDR3: CSAPTRGFTDTQYF. CDR3 sequence (DNA): TGCAGTGCTCCCACGAGGGGTTTCACAGATACGCAGTATTTT.

This clonotype was picked up a small number of times. The chain has TRBV5-6 and TRBJ1-2; 10 bases map to TRBD1. After removal of 5 bases from V and 3 bases from J, the junction contained 7 bases not matched to a gene. CDR3 length: 15 residues. Germline V lookup: CDR1 SGHDT, CDR2 YYEEEE. The DNA of the CDR3 is TGTGCCAGCAGTACCTGGGACAGGGGACACTATGGCTACACCTTC. Translating gives CASSTWDRGHYGYTF.

As DNA, the CDR3 is TGCAGTGTCCTAGACAGGGTCAATCAGCCCCAGCATTTT. Protein: CSVLDRVNQPQHF. This chain uses TRBV20-1 with TRBJ1-5, with TRBD1 matching over 7 bases. The CDR3 is 13 amino acids. CDR1 and CDR2 from the germline V gene are DFQATT and SNEGSKA (reference sequence). V shed 7 bases, J shed 3 bases, and the junction held 6 bases outside the gene matches.

This clonotype has a handful of counts. The chain combines TRBV27 with TRBJ2-3; TRBD2 aligns across 10 bases. CDR1 and CDR2 from the germline V gene are MNHEY and SMNVEV (reference sequence). This CDR3 is built from 13 residues. Germline trimming cut 8 bases from V and 8 bases from J; bases unmatched to any gene: 7. The CDR3 loop is CASWSGGDGTQYF. CDR3 coding DNA: TGTGCCAGCTGGAGCGGGGGGGACGGTACGCAGTATTTT.

The sample holds one count of this clonotype. V is TRBV5-1 and J is TRBJ1-6; the D gene is possibly TRBD1 (5 bases). The CDR3 extends over 15 amino acids. Per germline, CDR1 SGHRS and CDR2 YFSETQ. With 1 base removed from V and 8 bases from J, the gap between germline ends came to 13 bases. CDR3 DNA: TGCGCCAGCAGCTTGCAAGGGGCCTTGGATTCACCCCTCCACTTT. Translating it yields CASSLQGALDSPLHF.

The rearrangement uses TRBV15 and TRBJ2-1; 7 bases are a match to TRBD2. CDR1 and CDR2 from the germline V gene are LNHNV and YYDKDF (reference sequence). The CDR3 is made up of 16 amino acids. Trimming at V came to 0 bases and at J to 10 bases, leaving 12 bases not matched to a gene. CDR3 sequence: CATSRDPGGWVLEQFF. The CDR3 nucleotides read TGTGCCACCAGCAGAGATCCGGGGGGTTGGGTATTGGAGCAGTTCTTC.

The V and J genes are TRBV5-1 and TRBJ2-3; 11 nucleotides align to TRBD2. Trimming removed 2 bases from V and 0 bases from J; junction bases left unmatched: 8. The CDR3 spans 18 residues. Per germline, CDR1 SGHRS and CDR2 YFSETQ. The CDR3 DNA is TGCGCCAGCAGCTTCATGCCTAGCGGGGGGAGGAGCACAGATACGCAGTATTTT. Protein: CASSFMPSGGRSTDTQYF.

The chain couples TRBV15 to TRBJ2-3, with D perhaps matching TRBD1 or TRBD2 (6 bases each). Trimming removed 5 bases at V and 4 bases at J, with 22 bases between. This CDR3 region has 17 residues. In germline, CDR1 is LNHNV, CDR2 YYDKDF (reference sequence). The CDR3 spells CATSVMAVGGGSDTQYF. The CDR3 nucleotides read TGTGCCACCAGCGTCATGGCGGTCGGAGGGGGGTCAGATACGCAGTATTTT.

CDR3 residues: CASKGQGAYEQYF. Written as DNA, the CDR3 is TGTGCCAGCAAAGGACAGGGGGCATACGAGCAGTACTTC. This rearrangement joins TRBV12-3 or TRBV12-4 to TRBJ2-7; 11 bases are a match to TRBD1. The junction had 3 bases not matched to a gene; V was cut back by 7 bases and J by 4 bases. This CDR3 comprises 13 residues.

This clonotype was picked up a small number of times. The chain recombines TRBV12-3 or TRBV12-4 with TRBJ2-1; D is uncertain. The V end was cut by 3 bases, the J end by 8 bases, with 11 bases between. CDR3 length: 13 residues. The CDR3: CASSFDSLDEQFF. For the CDR3, the DNA is TGTGCCAGCAGTTTTGACTCCCTCGATGAGCAGTTCTTC.